These 24 T cell receptor beta chains were sequenced from one sample in a study of shared clonotypes between healthy human individuals. Clones were sequenced by immunoSEQ multiplex PCR, and TCRdb holds only the in-frame ones, with some missing. The repertoire holds hundreds of thousands of clones, about 80% seen once, with 1.5% to 2% in the top ten. Sequencing input: memory CD4+ T cells sorted from blood. Subset reported: CD45RA-negative fraction. The receptors come from a woman aged 25-40 years in good health.

V usage is TRBV28 and J usage is TRBJ1-5; 10 nucleotides line up with TRBD1. Trimming cost V 5 bases and J 1 base; bases outside gene matches: 11. Germline-derived CDR1 and CDR2 are MDHEN and SYDVKM. CDR3 length: 18 amino acids. CDR3 nucleotide sequence: TGTGCCAGCAGTACAGGGACAGGGGCCTTATGGAGCAATCAGCCCCAGCATTTT. Amino acid sequence: CASSTGTGALWSNQPQHF.

The chain joins TRBV9 to TRBJ2-1; the match to TRBD2 covers 13 bases. Germline assignment: CDR1 SGDLS and CDR2 YYNGEE. The V and J ends lost 4 bases and 4 bases, in that order; junction bases with no gene match: 2. The length of the CDR3 is 15 residues. The CDR3: CASSLTSGRYNEQFF. In nucleotides, the CDR3 is TGTGCCAGCAGCCTGACTAGCGGGAGGTACAATGAGCAGTTCTTC.

This sequence joins TRBV19 and TRBJ2-2; 9 positions match TRBD1. The germline V gene encodes CDR1 LNHDA and CDR2 SQIVND (reference sequence). The CDR3 has 15 amino acids. V lost 10 bases to trimming and J lost 6 bases; unmatched junction nucleotides: 12. The DNA for the CDR3 is TGTGCCACCCGAGGGGGGACAGGGTATTCCGGGGAGCTGTTTTTT. Its protein product is CATRGGTGYSGELFF.

The J gene is TRBJ2-2, the V gene TRBV6-6, with D unclear. V shed 4 bases and J shed 1 base, with 13 bases lying between them. In germline, CDR1 is MNHNY, CDR2 SVGAGI (reference sequence). The CDR3 sequence is 16 residues long. The CDR3 DNA follows: TGTGCCAGCAGTTCACCAATTGGAGAGAACACCGGGGAGCTGTTTTTT. Translating gives CASSSPIGENTGELFF.

The rearrangement joins TRBV11-3 to TRBJ2-1; TRBD2 matches at 8 bases. Germline trimming cut 1 base from V and 7 bases from J; bases unmatched to any gene: 9. Germline V CDR1 and CDR2: SGHNT, YENEEA. The CDR3 contains 16 residues. CDR3 DNA: TGTGCCAGCAGCTTAGTAGTCAGCGGGAGAAAGAATGAGCAGTTCTTC. It translates to CASSLVVSGRKNEQFF.

The J gene is TRBJ2-3, the V gene TRBV29-1; a weak D match, TRBD1 (5 bases). Trimming took 2 bases from V and 5 from J, leaving 8 bases between them. The CDR3 has 12 residues. Germline assignment: CDR1 SQVTM and CDR2 ANQGSEA. CDR3 residues: CSVESQGDTQYF. The DNA of the CDR3 is TGCAGCGTTGAAAGCCAGGGAGATACGCAGTATTTT.

The V call is TRBV11-2, the J call TRBJ2-7; perhaps TRBD1 as D (6 bases). The CDR3 is 14 amino acids. From germline, CDR1 is SGHAT and CDR2 FQNNGV. V lost 5 bases and J lost 5, with 16 bases in between. In nucleotides, the CDR3 is TGTGCCAGCAGCCGGGGACAACCACCAAACGAGCAGTACTTC. This sequence encodes CASSRGQPPNEQYF.

This clone was seen at least ten times. The chain links TRBV30 to TRBJ1-2, with D tentatively TRBD1 (5 bases). Germline loops: CDR1 GTSNPN, CDR2 SVGIG (reference sequence). V dropped 5 bases and J dropped 8 bases, with 18 bases sitting between them. The CDR3 length is 13 residues. CDR3 DNA: TGTGCCTGGTCAACCGGGACGGCGGGGGGCTACACCTTC. Its translation is CAWSTGTAGGYTF.

CDR3 in amino acids: CASSLKRALGVFYEQYF. In DNA, the CDR3 is TGTGCCAGCAGCTTAAAGCGAGCGCTGGGAGTCTTCTACGAGCAGTACTTC. The genes are TRBV7-2 and TRBJ2-7, with a weak D call TRBD2 (5 bases). The ends were cut back, 2 bases at V and 3 bases at J, with 20 bases in the middle. Germline CDR1 reads SGHTA; CDR2 reads FQGNSA. This CDR3 comprises 17 residues.

The chain combines TRBV30 with TRBJ2-3; D ambiguous. The CDR3 has 9 residues. Trimming left V 5 bases short and J 9 bases short, with 6 bases between. Germline CDR1 and CDR2: GTSNPN and SVGIG (reference sequence). CDR3 nucleotides: TGTGCCTGGCCCGAGACGCAGTATTTT. It codes for CAWPETQYF.

The table lists this clone with a few counts. The chain recombines TRBV7-9 with TRBJ2-2; no clear D gene. V shed 5 bases and J shed 0 bases, with 13 bases lying between them. CDR3 length: 16 amino acids. The germline V gene has CDR1 SEHNR and CDR2 FQNEAQ (reference sequence). CDR3 nucleotides: TGTGCCAGCAGCCCAACCCGCGGAGCGAACACCGGGGAGCTGTTTTTT. It is translated as CASSPTRGANTGELFF.

The chain carries TRBV7-2 and TRBJ2-7; D may correspond to TRBD1 or TRBD2 (6 bases each). The V end was cut by 5 bases, the J end by 6 bases, with 14 bases between. The CDR3 extends over 13 amino acids. The germline V gene has CDR1 SGHTA and CDR2 FQGNSA. CDR3 amino acids: CASSNLGGSEQYF. CDR3 DNA sequence: TGTGCCAGCAGCAACCTCGGGGGCTCCGAGCAGTACTTC.

The chain links TRBV30 to TRBJ1-4; 7 bases align to TRBD1. CDR3 length: 17 residues. CDR1 is GTSNPN and CDR2 is SVGIG in the germline V gene (reference sequence). J was trimmed by 9 bases and V by 1 base; bases with no gene match: 17. The CDR3 loop reads CAWSAKGAGGIEKKLFF. The DNA of the CDR3 is TGTGCCTGGAGTGCAAAAGGCGCAGGGGGAATAGAGAAAAAACTGTTTTTT. The complete variable domain, with remaining parts taken from reference TRBV30 and TRBJ1-4, reads SQTIHQWPATLVQPVGSPLSLECTVEGTSNPNLYWYRQAAGRGLQLLFYSVGIGQISSEVPQNLSASRPQDRQFILSSKKLLLSDSGFYLCAWSAKGAGGIEKKLFFGSGTQLSVL.

The chain combines TRBV29-1 with TRBJ1-5; D may be TRBD1 (5 bases). CDR1 is SQVTM, CDR2 ANQGSEA, per germline. V was clipped by 4 bases and J by 5 bases, with 12 bases between them. This CDR3 has 13 amino acids. The CDR3: CSVVPGGDQPQHF. CDR3 nucleotides: TGCAGCGTTGTTCCGGGAGGGGATCAGCCCCAGCATTTT. The whole variable domain, filled in from reference TRBV29-1 and TRBJ1-5, reads SAVISQKPSRDICQRGTSLTIQCQVDSQVTMMFWYRQQPGQSLTLIATANQGSEATYESGFVIDKFPISRPNLTFSTLTVSNMSPEDSSIYLCSVVPGGDQPQHFGDGTRLSIL.

This sequence joins TRBV10-3 and TRBJ2-7; D ambiguous. Germline CDR1 is ENHRY and CDR2 is SYGVKD. CDR3 size: 15 residues. V dropped 0 bases and J dropped 3 bases, with 12 bases sitting between them. CDR3 nucleotides: TGTGCCATCAGTGAGTCTTATTCCACAAACTACGAGCAGTACTTC. Its protein product is CAISESYSTNYEQYF.

The chain's CDR3 is CASSPGLAGVEQFF. For the CDR3, the DNA is TGTGCCAGCAGCCCTGGACTAGCGGGAGTGGAGCAGTTCTTC. V is TRBV5-4 and J is TRBJ2-1, with 13 bases identical to TRBD2. Trimming took 4 bases from V and 10 from J; bases not matched to a gene: 5. CDR1 and CDR2 from the germline V gene are SGHNT and YYREEE (reference sequence). The CDR3 contains 14 residues.

V gene TRBV5-1 combines with J gene TRBJ2-5, with D possibly being TRBD1 or TRBD2 (6 bases each). The germline V gene encodes CDR1 SGHRS and CDR2 YFSETQ. Trimming shortened V by 7 bases and J by 5 bases, and 18 bases separated the two germline ends. The CDR3 sequence is 14 residues long. CDR3 loop: CASSGGGAGETQYF. The CDR3 DNA reads TGCGCCAGCTCCGGGGGCGGGGCTGGGGAGACCCAGTACTTC.

In this sample, this clone turned up a few times. V usage is TRBV30 and J usage is TRBJ2-7, with a tentative D call TRBD1 (5 bases). This CDR3 region has 12 residues. V lost 0 bases to trimming and J lost 4 bases, with 7 bases between them. CDR1 GTSNPN and CDR2 SVGIG come from the germline V gene (reference sequence). The DNA of the CDR3 is TGTGCCTGGAGTGTAGGGGTATACGAGCAGTACTTC. Residues: CAWSVGVYEQYF.

This chain connects TRBV19 to TRBJ1-1; D is possibly TRBD1 (5 bases). V lost 5 bases and J lost 5, with 12 bases in between. The CDR3 is 13 residues long. CDR1 is LNHDA and CDR2 is SQIVND in the germline V gene (reference sequence). The CDR3 coding sequence is TGTGCCAGTAGTCGCAGCAGGGCAACTGAAGCTTTCTTT. It codes for CASSRSRATEAFF. The entire variable domain, with the rest obtained from reference TRBV19 and TRBJ1-1, is as follows: DGGITQSPKYLFRKEGQNVTLSCEQNLNHDAMYWYRQDPGQGLRLIYYSQIVNDFQKGDIAEGYSVSREKKESFPLTVTSAQKNPTAFYLCASSRSRATEAFFGQGTRLTVV.

The V call is TRBV10-3, the J call TRBJ2-1, with D perhaps assigned TRBD1 or TRBD2 (7 bases each). Trimming removed 6 bases at V and 5 bases at J, with 17 bases between. CDR1 is ENHRY, CDR2 SYGVKD, per germline. This CDR3 comprises 15 residues. The DNA for the CDR3 is TGTGCCATCAGGGGGACAGCGGGATCAAACAATGAGCAGTTCTTC. Its protein is CAIRGTAGSNNEQFF.

This clone was seen a handful of times. The chain has TRBV7-9 and TRBJ2-5; TRBD1 matches 12 bases. The CDR3 contains 15 residues. Unmatched junction bases numbered 2, after V lost 5 bases and J lost 1 base. Germline lookup yields CDR1 SEHNR and CDR2 FQNEAQ (reference sequence). Written as DNA, the CDR3 is TGTGCCAGCAGCCCGGGACAGGGGGCCCAAGAGACCCAGTACTTC. Translation: CASSPGQGAQETQYF.

V is TRBV6-6 and J is TRBJ1-5; 9 nucleotides align to TRBD1. Per the germline V gene, CDR1 is MNHNY and CDR2 is SVGAGI (reference sequence). The CDR3 contains 15 residues. The ends lost 5 bases at V and 6 bases at J; junction bases unmatched: 8. CDR3 coding DNA: TGTGCCAGCAGTACGGGACAGGGAATAGGTCAGCCCCAGCATTTT. It yields the protein CASSTGQGIGQPQHF.

The V gene is TRBV6-1, the J gene TRBJ2-1; no clear D gene. V gave up 7 bases and J gave up 10 bases, with 8 bases separating them. The CDR3 runs 10 residues. Germline CDR1 is MNHNS and CDR2 is SASEGT. This CDR3 is CASTGVEQFF. DNA for the CDR3: TGTGCCAGCACTGGGGTCGAGCAGTTCTTC.

This clone was counted at least ten times. This chain connects TRBV6-1 to TRBJ2-7; TRBD1 agrees at 8 bases. Germline V gene lookup returns CDR1 MNHNS and CDR2 SASEGT. CDR3 size: 14 residues. V gave up 6 bases and J gave up 2 bases; unmatched junction bases: 6. The CDR3 DNA reads as TGTGCCAGCAGATGGACAGGGACAACCTACGAGCAGTACTTC. It yields the protein CASRWTGTTYEQYF.